This TCR beta chain comes out of a study of identical twins. TCRdb re-derived calls from the 5' RACE reads in MiXCR, one entry per CDR3 protein. The sample includes 1.5 million or so distinct CDR3 sequences, around 33% seen only once; the top ten take less than 0.35%. J gave up 3 bases and V 10 bases, and 5 bases lay outside the gene matches. Germline V gene sequence: CDR1 SNHLY, CDR2 FYNNEI. The CDR3 length is 13 residues. Sequencing was carried out using cord blood. The chain links TRBV2 to TRBJ2-7; 11 bases match TRBD2. The TCR sequence derives from a newborn girl in good health. CDR3 nucleotide sequence: TGTGCCATAATCGGACTAGCGGGCTACGAGCAGTACTTC. Encoded protein: CAIIGLAGYEQYF.